A selection of T cell receptor beta chains follows, all from one sample in a study of cytomegalovirus exposure and HLA in healthy donors. Assay used: immunoSEQ multiplex PCR; TCRdb lists only in-frame clones, some missing. The table lists 150,000 or so clones, around four fifths of them singletons, with 2% to 2.5% in the top ten. The sequenced sample consisted of PBMCs. The source is a man younger than 45 in good health and CMV-seropositive. Each CDR3 is given with its conserved first and last residue. The D gene is left open where the match is weak. Size is omitted from some rows. Given values are once, few, many or a class for expanded clones.

TRBV2	few	.	TRBJ2-2	CASKRAGADGELFF	TGTGCCAGCAAACGGGCGGGGGCTGACGGGGAGCTGTTTTTT
TRBV18	.	TRBD1	TRBJ2-3	CASSPPIGTGERMGAQYF	TGTGCCAGCTCACCACCCATCGGGACAGGGGAACGGATGGGTGCGCAGTATTTT
TRBV6-1	.	.	TRBJ2-5	CASSELDKYQETQYF	TGTGCCAGCAGTGAATTGGACAAGTACCAAGAGACCCAGTACTTC
TRBV11-2	.	.	TRBJ2-7	CASSLAPQGYEQYF	TGTGCCAGCAGCTTAGCCCCCCAGGGATACGAGCAGTACTTC
TRBV25-1	.	.	TRBJ2-7	CASGPGDPTYEQYF	TGTGCCAGCGGACCGGGGGACCCTACCTACGAGCAGTACTTC
TRBV6-1	.	.	TRBJ1-2	CASRNMGEGGYTF	TGTGCCAGCAGGAATATGGGCGAAGGAGGTTACACCTTC
TRBV9	.	.	TRBJ2-3	CASSVGVWGSGDTQYF	TGTGCCAGCAGCGTAGGGGTTTGGGGAAGCGGAGATACGCAGTATTTT
TRBV12-5	.	.	TRBJ2-4	CASGRDRLAKNIQYF	TGTGCTAGTGGGCGGGACAGACTAGCCAAAAACATTCAGTACTTC
TRBV7-2	.	.	TRBJ1-5	CASSLGGRMDQPQHF	TGTGCCAGCAGCCTAGGGGGGCGGATGGATCAGCCCCAGCATTTT
TRBV5-1	.	TRBD2	TRBJ2-5	CASSLLTSGGLGETQYF	TGCGCCAGCAGCTTGTTGACTAGCGGGGGTCTAGGAGAGACCCAGTACTTC
TRBV18	.	TRBD1	TRBJ2-3	CASSPSQGAVADTQYF	TGTGCCAGCTCACCCTCACAGGGGGCGGTCGCAGATACGCAGTATTTT
TRBV5-8	.	.	TRBJ2-2	CASSPHQGRAGELFF	TGTGCCAGCAGCCCTCACCAGGGCCGAGCCGGGGAGCTGTTTTTT
TRBV9	.	TRBD1	TRBJ1-5	CASSPRDRDQPQHF	TGTGCCAGCAGCCCCCGGGACAGGGATCAGCCCCAGCATTTT
TRBV5-1	.	TRBD2	TRBJ2-1	CASSGGLAEREQFF	TGCGCCAGCAGCGGTGGACTAGCGGAGAGAGAGCAGTTCTTC
TRBV18	once	TRBD1	TRBJ1-5	CASSPTGDDQPQHF	TGTGCCAGCTCACCCACAGGGGATGATCAGCCCCAGCATTTT
TRBV2	.	TRBD2	TRBJ2-1	CARRTSGGDNEQFF	TGTGCCAGGCGGACTAGCGGGGGGGACAATGAGCAGTTCTTC
TRBV5-4	few	TRBD1	TRBJ1-5	CASSLGGTGGNQPQHF	TGTGCCAGCAGCTTGGGGGGTACAGGGGGCAATCAGCCCCAGCATTTT
TRBV5-1	.	TRBD1	TRBJ1-6	CASSLSPTGGSNSPLHF	TGCGCCAGCAGCTTGAGCCCTACAGGGGGGAGTAATTCACCCCTCCACTTT
TRBV6-7	.	.	TRBJ1-1	CASSNGQLPNTEAFF	TGTGCCAGCAGTAATGGACAGCTTCCGAACACTGAAGCTTTCTTT
TRBV5-6	.	.	TRBJ2-3	CASSLRAGASTDTQYF	TGTGCCAGCAGCTTGCGGGCAGGGGCTAGCACAGATACGCAGTATTTT
TRBV7-9	.	TRBD1	TRBJ1-6	CASSPDRFNSPLHF	TGTGCCAGCAGCCCGGACAGGTTCAATTCACCCCTCCACTTT
TRBV7-2	.	TRBD2	TRBJ2-2	CASSLDPRGAANTGELFF	TGTGCCAGCAGCTTAGACCCGCGGGGGGCCGCGAACACCGGGGAGCTGTTTTTT
TRBV6-5	.	.	TRBJ2-7	CASSYSKEGTGYEQYF	TGTGCCAGCAGTTACTCGAAGGAGGGGACCGGGTACGAGCAGTACTTC
TRBV19	.	TRBD1	TRBJ2-7	CASRRDREGDEQYF	TGTGCCAGTCGGAGGGACAGGGAAGGGGACGAGCAGTACTTC
TRBV7-6	.	TRBD1	TRBJ2-7	CASSIRTGGDEQYF	TGTGCCAGCAGCATACGGACAGGGGGAGACGAGCAGTACTTC
TRBV6-4	.	TRBD1	TRBJ2-6	CASSPQEGGLTSGANVLTF	TGTGCCAGCAGCCCCCAGGAAGGGGGCCTGACCTCTGGGGCCAACGTCCTGACTTTC
TRBV4-1	.	.	TRBJ2-7	CASSQEDFVYEQYF	TGCGCCAGCAGCCAAGAAGACTTTGTCTACGAGCAGTACTTC
TRBV7-9	.	.	TRBJ2-1	CASSPKDTRFGSNEQFF	TGTGCCAGCAGCCCAAAAGATACGAGGTTCGGGTCCAATGAGCAGTTCTTC
TRBV5-1	.	TRBD1	TRBJ2-7	CASSLVGQGPSYEQYF	TGCGCCAGCAGCTTGGTTGGACAGGGGCCATCCTACGAGCAGTACTTC
TRBV27	.	.	TRBJ1-6	CASSSRAGKNSPLHF	TGTGCCAGCAGTTCTCGGGCAGGGAAGAATTCACCCCTCCACTTT
TRBV7-9	.	TRBD2	TRBJ2-5	CASSELAGSETQYF	TGTGCCAGCAGTGAACTAGCGGGGTCAGAGACCCAGTACTTC
TRBV11-3	.	TRBD1	TRBJ2-1	CASSFTGTGLYNEQFF	TGTGCCAGCAGCTTTACCGGGACAGGTCTTTACAATGAGCAGTTCTTC
TRBV7-2	.	TRBD1	TRBJ2-7	CASSSGQGTTYEQYF	TGTGCCAGCAGCTCCGGACAGGGGACAACCTACGAGCAGTACTTC